The present TCR beta chain was sequenced within a study of blood T cell repertoires in COVID-19. The wider study: The analysed material was cDNA or gDNA that came from T cells, B-cell-depleted T cells, or PBMCs.

Sequencing used immunoSEQ multiplex PCR; TCRdb keeps in-frame clones, though not all of them. Of hundreds of thousands of clones listed, 89% are singletons. The CDR3 covers 14 residues. V shed 4 bases and J 8 bases; nucleotides not matched to a gene: 7. CDR1 and CDR2 from the germline V gene are LGHDT and YNNKEL (reference sequence). Recruits, aged about 18 to 89 years, lived in about two dozen US areas. This rearrangement joins TRBV3-1 (or the pseudogene TRBV3-2) to TRBJ1-4, with 7 bases lining up with TRBD1. Sequencing was performed on PBMCs or T cells enriched from blood (not recorded which). The clonotype comes from a woman between 35 and 50 years old who had recovered from COVID-19. The CDR3 region has the DNA TGTGCCAGCAGCCTCGGACAGGCCCGAGAAAAACTGTTTTTT. As protein: CASSLGQAREKLFF.